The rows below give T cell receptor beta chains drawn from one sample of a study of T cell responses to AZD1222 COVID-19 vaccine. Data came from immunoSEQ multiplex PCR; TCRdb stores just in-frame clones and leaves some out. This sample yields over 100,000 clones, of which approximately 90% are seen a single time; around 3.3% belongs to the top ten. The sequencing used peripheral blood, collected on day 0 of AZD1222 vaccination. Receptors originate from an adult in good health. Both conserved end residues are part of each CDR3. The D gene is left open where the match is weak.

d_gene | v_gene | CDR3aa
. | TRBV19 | CASRWGAANEQFF
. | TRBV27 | CASSFNRRGVPYGYTF
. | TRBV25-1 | CASSPRRGETQYF
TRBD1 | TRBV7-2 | CASSLDRVVEKLFF
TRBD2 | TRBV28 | CASSSGRASGANVLTF
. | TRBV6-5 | CASSSLGGVSSYEQYF
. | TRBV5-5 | CASSFLGLDYEQYF
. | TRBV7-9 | CASRQPQNTGELFF
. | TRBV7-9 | CASSLGEVTGQF
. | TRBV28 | CASSPPGRPEAFF
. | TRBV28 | CASSLYRAGNTIYF
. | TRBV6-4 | CAALGGRLYSNQPQHF
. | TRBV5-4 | CASSSVGGGSYNEQFF
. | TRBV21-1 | CASILLRSGANYGYTF
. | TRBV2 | CASNGGTYQETQYF
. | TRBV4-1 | CASSQEAGLTGELFF
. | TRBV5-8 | CASTIYHRASGANVLTF
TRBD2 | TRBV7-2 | CASSKTSTSGRVGQNIQYF
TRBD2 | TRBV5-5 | CASSSIPAGVNTGELFF
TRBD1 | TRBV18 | CASSPVGQGYSGANVLTF
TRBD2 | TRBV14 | CASSPRLAENTGELFF
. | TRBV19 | CASSMEPGHNTEAFF
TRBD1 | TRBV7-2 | CASSFKGTGVISYEQYF
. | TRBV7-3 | CASSLDRAFNTQYF
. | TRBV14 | CASSLFRPATEAFF
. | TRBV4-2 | CASSQNSGTDTQYF
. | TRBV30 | CAWSVRLGRPEPNTGELFF
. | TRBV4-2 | CASSQEAGQSGNTIYF
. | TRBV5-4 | CASSLRDTQYF
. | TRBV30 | CAWSGEGPYEQYF
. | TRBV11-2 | CASSLEPAGHFTYEQYF
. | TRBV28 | CASSLWSTGTTDTQYF
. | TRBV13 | CASSLVDGANYGYTF
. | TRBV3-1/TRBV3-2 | CASSGGGGKTNEKLFF
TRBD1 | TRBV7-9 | CASSPLMTGTGGYGGYTF
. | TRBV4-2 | CATGGRQSEAFF
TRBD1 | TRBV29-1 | CSVETRQGSPNEQFF
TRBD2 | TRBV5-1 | CASSLLAANTGELFF
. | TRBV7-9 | CASTTFRGDEQFF
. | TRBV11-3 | CASSPATSRDTIYF
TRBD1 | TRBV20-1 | CSASLDRSRHF
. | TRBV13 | CASSSQGDGQYF
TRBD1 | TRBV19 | CASSAGTGHFPLHF
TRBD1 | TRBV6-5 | CASRPGQGYTEAFF
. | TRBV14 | CASSQGRQNYGYTF
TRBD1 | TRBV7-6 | CASSLPPGQGATDTQYF
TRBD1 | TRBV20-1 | CSASDGTAQYSTF
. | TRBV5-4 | CASSLAGSETQYF
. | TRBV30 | CAWSSGQRNQPQHF
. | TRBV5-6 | CASSVHRVYEQYF
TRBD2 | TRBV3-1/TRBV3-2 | CASSQVAGSYNEQFF
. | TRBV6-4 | CASSDIRGGYTF
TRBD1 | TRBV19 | CASSTLRGYTEAFF
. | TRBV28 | CASTLTGRSSYEQYF
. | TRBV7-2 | CASSPTRSDTQYF
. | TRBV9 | CASSLRDEQFF
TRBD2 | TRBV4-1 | CASSQDSVAGGGEQYF
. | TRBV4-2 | CASSTEGPETKNIQYF